These 31 T cell receptor beta chains came from one sample sequenced in a study of cytomegalovirus exposure and HLA in healthy donors. Sequenced by immunoSEQ multiplex PCR; TCRdb stores in-frame clones only, minus some. Of around 230,000 clones listed, 70% to 90% are singletons. The material sequenced was PBMCs. These receptors were obtained from a woman in her 30s in good health and CMV-seropositive.

This chain connects TRBV4-2 to TRBJ2-1, with a possible D match to TRBD2 (5 bases). The CDR3 is 17 amino acids. Between the trimmed V and J ends, which lost 3 bases and 6 bases, there was a span of 21 bases. Germline loops: CDR1 LGHNA, CDR2 YNFKEQ. The CDR3 region has the DNA TGTGCCAGCAGCCATCTATCCCTTAGCGAATCTCGCAATGAGCAGTTCTTC. Residues: CASSHLSLSESRNEQFF.

This clone was observed a single time. The chain uses TRBV5-1 and TRBJ1-5; D is perhaps TRBD1 (5 bases). This CDR3 spans 14 amino acids. Looked up from germline, CDR1 is SGHRS and CDR2 is YFSETQ. The ends were cut back, 4 bases at V and 6 bases at J, with 14 bases in the middle. This chain's CDR3 is CASSPDMSGQPQHF. DNA for the CDR3: TGCGCCAGCAGCCCGGACATGTCAGGTCAGCCCCAGCATTTT.

The chain has TRBV19 and TRBJ1-4; possible D gene TRBD1, 6 bases. In germline, CDR1 is LNHDA, CDR2 SQIVND (reference sequence). The CDR3 consists of 13 residues. Trimming stripped 10 bases from V and 4 bases from J, with 13 bases between. CDR3 loop: CATQGLGNEKLFF. In nucleotides, the CDR3 is TGTGCCACCCAGGGGTTAGGTAATGAAAAACTGTTTTTT.

This sequence joins TRBV6-4 and TRBJ2-3, with 10 bases identical to TRBD2. V shed 3 bases, J shed 3 bases, and the junction held 0 bases outside the gene matches. This CDR3 has 14 residues. The germline V gene has CDR1 MRHNA and CDR2 SNTAGT. The CDR3 protein is CASSEAGGTDTQYF. The CDR3 bases are TGTGCCAGCAGTGAAGCGGGAGGGACAGATACGCAGTATTTT.

The table lists this clone with a few counts. The CDR3 loop is CASSLRTGMVWGYTF. In DNA, the CDR3 is TGTGCCAGCAGCTTGCGGACAGGGATGGTGTGGGGCTACACCTTC. The chain joins TRBV5-4 to TRBJ1-2; 8 nucleotides align to TRBD1. Germline V gene data show CDR1 as SGHNT and CDR2 as YYREEE (reference sequence). This CDR3 contains 15 residues. With 1 base clipped from V and 8 bases from J, the junction kept 10 bases outside the gene matches.

The chain couples TRBV28 to TRBJ2-7, with TRBD2 matching 7 bases. Trimming cost V 8 bases and J 3 bases; bases outside gene matches: 22. The CDR3 has 18 residues. Germline V gene data show CDR1 as MDHEN and CDR2 as SYDVKM. CDR3 sequence (DNA): TGTGCCAGCCGAACAACCTCAATAGGGCGGGAGTTGTTCTACGAGCAGTACTTC. Its protein is CASRTTSIGRELFYEQYF.

The chain joins TRBV7-9 to TRBJ1-2, with TRBD1 matching over 12 bases. The germline V gene has CDR1 SEHNR and CDR2 FQNEAQ (reference sequence). J gave up 8 bases and V 4 bases, and 14 bases lay outside the gene matches. The CDR3 has 17 amino acids. The CDR3 sequence is CASSSTIPGQGAGGYTF. CDR3 nucleotides: TGTGCCAGCAGCTCAACAATACCGGGACAGGGGGCGGGGGGCTACACCTTC.

The chain couples TRBV2 to TRBJ2-1, with D possibly matching TRBD2 (6 bases). V dropped 7 bases and J dropped 6 bases, with 19 bases sitting between them. The germline gives CDR1 SNHLY, CDR2 FYNNEI. There are 15 residues in the CDR3. The CDR3 here is CASKASTSLFNEQFF. The CDR3, as DNA: TGTGCCAGCAAGGCTTCGACTAGTCTTTTCAATGAGCAGTTCTTC.

The chain uses TRBV10-3 and TRBJ2-1, with 7 bases identical to TRBD2. The V segment lost 6 bases and the J segment 8 bases; nucleotides outside the gene matches: 13. The CDR3 runs to 15 residues. Germline loops: CDR1 ENHRY, CDR2 SYGVKD. In nucleotides, the CDR3 is TGTGCCATCAGCTCGGGGAGCTCCGCGGGGGATGAGCAGTTCTTC. It specifies CAISSGSSAGDEQFF.

This clone was detected once. The rearrangement links TRBV5-1 to TRBJ1-1; unclear D gene. CDR1 and CDR2 (germline): SGHRS, YFSETQ. This CDR3 comprises 15 residues. V was trimmed by 4 bases and J by 1 base, leaving 14 bases between them. CDR3 residues: CASSASTGRNTEAFF. The CDR3 bases are TGCGCCAGCAGCGCAAGCACCGGGAGGAACACTGAAGCTTTCTTT.

The rearrangement joins TRBV2 to TRBJ1-1; possibly TRBD1 for D (5 bases). The germline CDR1 and CDR2 sequences are SNHLY and FYNNEI. Trimming removed 8 bases at V and 3 bases at J, with 19 bases between. The CDR3 sequence is 15 residues long. The CDR3 here is CASLNGGGGYTEAFF. The CDR3 coding sequence is TGTGCCAGCCTAAATGGCGGGGGAGGGTACACTGAAGCTTTCTTT.

DNA for the CDR3: TGTGCCAGCAGTGAAGCGCTTCAACTAGCGGGGACAGATACGCAGTATTTT. Translated: CASSEALQLAGTDTQYF. The chain uses TRBV6-1 and TRBJ2-3; 10 nucleotides align to TRBD2. V was pared by 0 bases and J by 3 bases, with 6 bases of the junction left unmatched. CDR1 is MNHNS and CDR2 is SASEGT in the germline V gene. The length of the CDR3 is 17 residues.

The chain joins TRBV5-1 to TRBJ2-5; 11 nucleotides match TRBD2. The CDR3 is 15 amino acids. V lost 4 bases and J lost 6; bases outside the gene matches: 8. From germline, CDR1 is SGHRS and CDR2 YFSETQ. CDR3 sequence: CASSTPLAGGQTQYF. The CDR3 DNA reads as TGCGCCAGCAGCACCCCTCTAGCGGGAGGACAGACCCAGTACTTC.

This clone was seen once. The rearrangement uses TRBV10-1 and TRBJ1-1; D is unresolved. The CDR3 sequence is 13 residues long. V was trimmed by 0 bases and J by 5 bases, leaving 7 bases between them. The V gene's germline CDR1 is WNHNN and CDR2 SYGVQD (reference sequence). CDR3 loop: CASSESGETEAFF. The CDR3 DNA sequence: TGCGCCAGCAGTGAGTCGGGAGAAACTGAAGCTTTCTTT.

This clone was picked up a small number of times. The V gene is TRBV12-1, the J gene TRBJ1-1. TRBV12-1 is reported as a pseudogene. The CDR3 sequence is 14 residues long. The CDR3: CASRLKRRREEAFF. CDR3 nucleotide sequence: TGTGCCAGCAGACTTAAGAGGCGGAGGGAAGAAGCTTTCTTT.

The CDR3 nucleotides are TGTGCCAGCAGCTTTTACTCAGGGTCGGGTGGCTACACCTTC. Translation gives CASSFYSGSGGYTF. The V and J genes are TRBV13 and TRBJ1-2; TRBD1 might be the D (5 bases). The germline V gene has CDR1 PRHDT and CDR2 FYEKMQ (reference sequence). V dropped 3 bases and J dropped 7 bases, with 15 bases sitting between them. The CDR3 covers 14 residues.

This chain links TRBV7-8 with TRBJ2-2, with D uncertain. The CDR3 spans 16 residues. Between the trimmed V and J ends, which lost 1 base and 0 bases, there was a span of 9 bases. Germline CDR1 SGHVS, CDR2 FQNEAQ. This CDR3 is CASSLEWPANTGELFF. CDR3 in DNA: TGTGCCAGCAGCTTAGAGTGGCCCGCGAACACCGGGGAGCTGTTTTTT.

The rearrangement uses TRBV29-1 and TRBJ2-7, with 7 bases fitting TRBD1. The CDR3 consists of 14 residues. After removal of 6 bases from V and 2 bases from J, the junction contained 10 bases not matched to a gene. The V gene's germline CDR1 is SQVTM and CDR2 ANQGSEA. The CDR3 sequence is CSVARDRSPYEQYF. CDR3 bases: TGCAGCGTCGCCCGGGACAGATCCCCCTACGAGCAGTACTTC.

The rearrangement joins TRBV5-1 to TRBJ2-7, with D unresolved. Trimming stripped 0 bases from V and 2 bases from J, with 15 bases between. Per the germline V gene, CDR1 is SGHRS and CDR2 is YFSETQ. This CDR3 is 16 amino acids long. This CDR3 reads CASSLEPAVIPYEQYF. As DNA, the CDR3 is TGCGCCAGCAGCTTGGAGCCGGCGGTAATCCCCTACGAGCAGTACTTC. The entire variable domain, with the rest obtained from reference TRBV5-1 and TRBJ2-7, is as follows: KAGVTQTPRYLIKTRGQQVTLSCSPISGHRSVSWYQQTPGQGLQFLFEYFSETQRNKGNFPGRFSGRQFSNSRSEMNVSTLELGDSALYLCASSLEPAVIPYEQYFGPGTRLTVT.

The chain employs TRBV28 and TRBJ2-5; TRBD2 matches 10 bases. CDR3 length equals 17 residues. Germline V gives CDR1 MDHEN, CDR2 SYDVKM. With 7 bases clipped from V and 1 base from J, the junction kept 12 bases outside the gene matches. DNA of the CDR3: TGTGCCAGCATGATTACGCTAGCGGGAGCTGTCCAAGAGACCCAGTACTTC. It translates to CASMITLAGAVQETQYF. The full variable domain, completed using reference TRBV28 and TRBJ2-5, is DVKVTQSSRYLVKRTGEKVFLECVQDMDHENMFWYRQDPGLGLRLIYFSYDVKMKEKGDIPEGYSVSREKKERFSLILESASTNQTSMYLCASMITLAGAVQETQYFGPGTRLLVL.

V and J are TRBV2 and TRBJ1-1, with D unresolved. Germline CDR1 is SNHLY and CDR2 is FYNNEI. Trimming stripped 6 bases from V and 4 bases from J, with 12 bases between. The CDR3 length is 13 residues. The CDR3 DNA sequence: TGTGCCAGCAGCCCACAGAAAACCACTGAAGCTTTCTTT. Translating it yields CASSPQKTTEAFF.

This CDR3 is CASSLAWVGRADTQYF. CDR3 DNA sequence: TGCGCCAGCAGCTTGGCCTGGGTTGGTCGGGCAGATACGCAGTATTTT. V usage is TRBV5-1 and J usage is TRBJ2-3; D gene unclear. CDR3 length: 16 residues. The V and J ends lost 0 bases and 4 bases respectively, with 15 bases between them. CDR1 is SGHRS and CDR2 is YFSETQ in the germline V gene. The full variable domain, in which reference TRBV5-1 and TRBJ2-3 provide the parts outside the CDR3, is KAGVTQTPRYLIKTRGQQVTLSCSPISGHRSVSWYQQTPGQGLQFLFEYFSETQRNKGNFPGRFSGRQFSNSRSEMNVSTLELGDSALYLCASSLAWVGRADTQYFGPGTRLTVL.

V and J are TRBV11-2 and TRBJ2-1, with 9 bases identical to TRBD1. This CDR3 comprises 13 residues. The junction had 7 bases not matched to a gene; V was cut back by 8 bases and J by 8 bases. Germline-derived CDR1 and CDR2 are SGHAT and FQNNGV. The CDR3 here is CASFRDRAHEQFF. The CDR3 coding sequence is TGTGCCAGCTTCCGGGACAGGGCACATGAGCAGTTCTTC.

This clone was counted between two and nine times. The chain recombines TRBV30 with TRBJ2-7; 9 nucleotides match TRBD2. J lost 5 bases, V lost 0 bases, and 2 bases had no gene match. Per the germline V gene, CDR1 is GTSNPN and CDR2 is SVGIG (reference sequence). The CDR3 is 13 residues long. The CDR3 spells CAWSVAGGNEQYF. The CDR3 region has the DNA TGTGCCTGGAGTGTAGCGGGAGGAAACGAGCAGTACTTC.

This clone was observed a few times. V and J are TRBV28 and TRBJ2-7, with TRBD1 as a possible D gene (5 bases). Trimming pared 2 bases from V and 3 bases from J, leaving 8 bases between. This CDR3 region has 13 residues. Germline assignment: CDR1 MDHEN and CDR2 SYDVKM. CDR3 DNA sequence: TGTGCCAGCAGTTTACAGGGCGACTACGAGCAGTACTTC. It codes for CASSLQGDYEQYF. The whole variable domain, remainder taken from reference TRBV28 and TRBJ2-7, is DVKVTQSSRYLVKRTGEKVFLECVQDMDHENMFWYRQDPGLGLRLIYFSYDVKMKEKGDIPEGYSVSREKKERFSLILESASTNQTSMYLCASSLQGDYEQYFGPGTRLTVT.

This clone has just a few counts. The CDR3 loop is CASSRLQGALGTGELFF. CDR3 in DNA: TGTGCCAGCAGTAGGCTTCAGGGGGCGCTTGGCACCGGGGAGCTGTTTTTT. This rearrangement joins TRBV2 to TRBJ2-2; TRBD1 matches 8 bases. CDR1 is SNHLY, CDR2 FYNNEI, per germline. The CDR3 runs to 17 residues. V trimming: 5 bases; J trimming: 4 bases; junction bases outside the gene matches: 12. The full variable domain, rest sourced from reference TRBV2 and TRBJ2-2, is EPEVTQTPSHQVTQMGQEVILRCVPISNHLYFYWYRQILGQKVEFLVSFYNNEISEKSEIFDDQFSVERPDGSNFTLKIRSTKLEDSAMYFCASSRLQGALGTGELFFGEGSRLTVL.

This chain uses TRBV27 with TRBJ2-7, with 11 bases fitting TRBD2. J was trimmed by 0 bases and V by 6 bases; bases with no gene match: 16. The CDR3 has 19 residues. The germline gives CDR1 MNHEY, CDR2 SMNVEV (reference sequence). In DNA, the CDR3 is TGTGCCAGCAGCTCCTATCTAGCGGGAGGCCCCCTTAGCTCCTACGAGCAGTACTTC. It encodes CASSSYLAGGPLSSYEQYF.

With respect to this clone: Within the sample, other DNA sequences also encode this same CDR3. The CDR3 loop reads CASSPPSGANTGELFF. The CDR3 DNA reads TGTGCCAGCTCACCACCTAGCGGAGCGAACACCGGGGAGCTGTTTTTT. The chain joins TRBV18 to TRBJ2-2, with a tentative D call TRBD2 (6 bases). Trimming removed 0 bases from V and 0 bases from J, with 8 bases in between. Germline V lookup: CDR1 KGHSH, CDR2 LQKENI. The CDR3 extends over 16 amino acids.

The chain employs TRBV16 and TRBJ2-1; D is possibly TRBD1 (5 bases). CDR1 is KGHSY and CDR2 is FQNENV in the germline V gene. The CDR3 length is 13 residues. The germline V and J ends were trimmed by 2 bases and 7 bases, with 9 bases remaining between them. CDR3 nucleotide sequence: TGTGCCAGCAGCCAAACCGCAGGGAATGAGCAGTTCTTC. Translation gives CASSQTAGNEQFF.

The chain recombines TRBV30 with TRBJ2-3; 8 positions agree with TRBD2. The CDR3 covers 17 residues. V trimming: 4 bases; J trimming: 3 bases; junction bases outside the gene matches: 15. The V gene's germline CDR1 is GTSNPN and CDR2 SVGIG (reference sequence). DNA for the CDR3: TGTGCCTGGAATTTCGGGAGGGAGACTGGGCTTACAGATACGCAGTATTTT. The encoded protein is CAWNFGRETGLTDTQYF.

V usage is TRBV27 and J usage is TRBJ2-7; 7 positions agree with TRBD1. The V gene end was trimmed by 4 bases and the J gene end by 2 bases; junction bases not matched to a gene: 5. Germline V gene lookup returns CDR1 MNHEY and CDR2 SMNVEV (reference sequence). The CDR3 is 14 amino acids. CDR3 sequence (DNA): TGTGCCAGCAGTTCCCGGGACAGAACCTACGAGCAGTACTTC. It yields the protein CASSSRDRTYEQYF.